The T cell receptor beta chain described here comes from a study of PD-1 blockade in classical Hodgkin lymphoma. Whole-study results and caveats: Newly diagnosed patients were said to have less baseline TCR diversity than healthy donors did. For complete responders, baseline diversity was comparable to that of newly diagnosed patients. Significant TCR diversity gains by C4D1 occurred in CD4+ but not CD8+ cells. There remain no defined causes for the repertoire differences, which possibly reflect disease activity or prior therapy.

Sequencing was performed with immunoSEQ multiplex PCR; in TCRdb, only in-frame clones are kept and a portion is missing. The sample holds under 95,000 clones; roughly 91% are singletons and the top ten take 6.5% to 8%. With no exception, relapse followed autologous stem cell transplantation in all patients, and brentuximab vedotin exposure varied. As concerns this clone: What it recognizes is unknown.

This receptor was taken from a human donor with classical Hodgkin lymphoma. The sequencing used peripheral blood mononuclear cells (PBMCs), collected at baseline.

As DNA, the CDR3 is TGTGCCAGCAGCGTAGGTGGGCAGGCGGGCACTGAAGCTTTCTTT. Its translation: CASSVGGQAGTEAFF. V gene TRBV9 combines with J gene TRBJ1-1, with D uncertain. Germline V CDR1 and CDR2: SGDLS, YYNGEE. The V and J ends lost 0 bases and 4 bases respectively, with 13 bases between them. The CDR3 is 15 amino acids.